This T cell receptor (beta chain) was recorded in a study of glioma-infiltrating T cells. Amplification of TCR alpha and beta CDR3 regions from RNA used iRepertoire nested multiplex PCR. Using its own MiXCR run on the multiplex PCR reads, TCRdb lists one record per CDR3 protein. This sample has over 15,000 distinct CDR3 sequences; roughly 60% occur once, and the top ten carry around two fifths. This CDR3 has 13 amino acids. Germline loops: CDR1 DFQATT, CDR2 SNEGSKA (reference sequence). The chain employs TRBV20-1 and TRBJ1-1; 9 bases line up with TRBD1. The sequenced sample consisted of glioma tissue, nonneoplastic brain tissue, or PBMCs (not recorded which). The receptor was derived from a human donor with low-grade glioma or glioblastoma, undergoing nonglioma brain surgery, or in good health (not recorded which). CDR3 in amino acids: CIARDRVDTEAFF. The CDR3 DNA reads TGCATTGCCAGGGACAGGGTCGACACTGAAGCTTTCTTT.